The 25 T cell receptor beta chains below were found in one sample sequenced in a study of cytomegalovirus exposure and HLA in healthy donors. The repertoire was sequenced with immunoSEQ multiplex PCR; TCRdb's copy has only in-frame clones and lacks some. This sample yields 120,000 or so clones, of which about nine tenths are seen a single time; 1.2% to 1.5% belongs to the top ten. The sequenced sample consisted of PBMCs. The receptor set was obtained from a man aged 25-45 years in good health and CMV-seronegative.

CDR3 DNA: TGTGCCTGTGATAGCGGGAGCCCAGATACGCAGTATTTT. This translates into CACDSGSPDTQYF. J is TRBJ2-3 and V is TRBV30; 9 nucleotides match TRBD2. Germline V lookup: CDR1 GTSNPN, CDR2 SVGIG (reference sequence). The CDR3 covers 13 residues. With 6 bases clipped from V and 4 bases from J, the junction kept 5 bases outside the gene matches.

This chain links TRBV19 with TRBJ1-5; TRBD1 agrees at 8 bases. Looked up from germline, CDR1 is LNHDA and CDR2 is SQIVND (reference sequence). V shed 1 base and J 5 bases; nucleotides not matched to a gene: 7. The CDR3 runs 16 residues. The CDR3 spells CASSIVGQGHDQPQHF. The DNA for the CDR3 is TGTGCCAGTAGTATAGTAGGACAGGGACACGATCAGCCCCAGCATTTT.

This sequence joins TRBV18 and TRBJ2-7, with D possibly being TRBD2 (6 bases). Trimming took off 3 bases at V and 1 base at J, with 10 bases between the two ends. This CDR3 comprises 14 residues. The germline V gene encodes CDR1 KGHSH and CDR2 LQKENI. The CDR3 DNA reads TGTGCCAGCTCACCGGACTACGGATCCTACGAGCAGTACTTC. It yields the protein CASSPDYGSYEQYF.

This clone turned up a few times. The CDR3 sequence is CASSPGGASTDTQYF. The CDR3 DNA reads TGCGCCAGCAGCCCGGGGGGAGCTAGCACAGATACGCAGTATTTT. The J gene is TRBJ2-3, the V gene TRBV5-1; 7 nucleotides align to TRBD2. The CDR3 length is 15 residues. V was pared by 4 bases and J by 0 bases, with 5 bases of the junction left unmatched. Per germline, CDR1 SGHRS and CDR2 YFSETQ.

CDR3: CASRDGVQETQYF. The CDR3 region has the DNA TGCGCCAGCCGAGACGGGGTGCAAGAGACCCAGTACTTC. This chain connects TRBV10-2 to TRBJ2-5; tentatively, D is TRBD2 (5 bases). CDR1 is WSHSY, CDR2 SAAADI, per germline. This CDR3 has 13 amino acids. The V end lost 8 bases, the J end lost 2 bases, and 12 bases lay between the germline ends.

The chain couples TRBV6-5 to TRBJ1-3; D call uncertain. Per germline, CDR1 MNHEY and CDR2 SVGAGI. This CDR3 has 13 amino acids. V shed 2 bases and J shed 7 bases, with 9 bases lying between them. This CDR3 reads CASSYGGGNTIYF. Written as DNA, the CDR3 is TGTGCCAGCAGTTACGGTGGCGGGAACACCATATATTTT.

V usage is TRBV7-2 and J usage is TRBJ2-7, with TRBD1 identical over 7 bases. The CDR3 covers 13 residues. V shed 3 bases and J 6 bases; nucleotides not matched to a gene: 5. CDR1 and CDR2 (germline): SGHTA, FQGNSA. CDR3 in DNA: TGTGCCAGCAGCTTTACAACAGGGGCCGAGCAGTACTTC. This gives the protein CASSFTTGAEQYF.

The V gene is TRBV9, the J gene TRBJ1-2, with 10 bases matching TRBD1. The V segment lost 3 bases and the J segment 3 bases; nucleotides outside the gene matches: 17. The germline V gene has CDR1 SGDLS and CDR2 YYNGEE. This CDR3 has 19 amino acids. This CDR3 is CASSGGRGTGDEEDYGYTF. The DNA for the CDR3 is TGTGCCAGCAGCGGTGGGAGAGGGACAGGGGATGAAGAGGACTATGGCTACACCTTC.

V usage is TRBV5-1 and J usage is TRBJ1-3; D is unclear. CDR1 is SGHRS, CDR2 YFSETQ, per germline. The V end was cut by 0 bases, the J end by 4 bases, with 5 bases between. This CDR3 region has 13 residues. CDR3 sequence: CASSLAQGNTIYF. In DNA, the CDR3 is TGCGCCAGCAGCTTGGCCCAGGGAAACACCATATATTTT.

This clone showed up just once. This sequence joins TRBV7-2 and TRBJ2-7, with 8 bases identical to TRBD1. CDR1 and CDR2 (germline): SGHTA, FQGNSA. After removal of 5 bases from V and 0 bases from J, the junction contained 6 bases not matched to a gene. This CDR3 spans 15 amino acids. Here the CDR3 reads CASSTRTGSSYEQYF. The CDR3 DNA follows: TGTGCCAGCAGCACTCGGACAGGGAGCTCCTACGAGCAGTACTTC.

This clone was counted once. This rearrangement joins TRBV6-5 to TRBJ1-2, with 7 nucleotides matching TRBD1. The CDR3 runs to 13 residues. The germline V gene encodes CDR1 MNHEY and CDR2 SVGAGI. V shed 4 bases and J 8 bases; nucleotides not matched to a gene: 7. This CDR3 reads CASSWGQRGGYTF. The DNA for the CDR3 is TGTGCCAGCAGTTGGGGACAGAGAGGCGGCTACACCTTC.

The chain joins TRBV5-1 to TRBJ1-1; D is possibly TRBD1 (6 bases). The CDR3 contains 14 residues. Trimming left V 0 bases short and J 1 base short, with 7 bases between. CDR1 and CDR2 from the germline V gene are SGHRS and YFSETQ. The CDR3 is CASSLEGENTEAFF. The CDR3, as DNA: TGCGCCAGCAGCTTGGAGGGGGAGAACACTGAAGCTTTCTTT. The variable domain in full, with the rest retrieved from reference TRBV5-1 and TRBJ1-1, is KAGVTQTPRYLIKTRGQQVTLSCSPISGHRSVSWYQQTPGQGLQFLFEYFSETQRNKGNFPGRFSGRQFSNSRSEMNVSTLELGDSALYLCASSLEGENTEAFFGQGTRLTVV.

This clone was recorded only once. The V gene is TRBV2, the J gene TRBJ2-7; perhaps TRBD2 as D (5 bases). The ends were cut back, 6 bases at V and 0 bases at J, with 18 bases in the middle. Germline loops: CDR1 SNHLY, CDR2 FYNNEI. This CDR3 comprises 16 residues. The CDR3 nucleotides are TGTGCCAGCAGGCCGGCCGGACTTAGGGACTCCTACGAGCAGTACTTC. Translation gives CASRPAGLRDSYEQYF.

A single count supports this clone. CDR3 residues: CASSGAVLAITGELFF. The CDR3 DNA is TGCGCCAGCAGCGGAGCGGTACTAGCGATTACCGGGGAGCTGTTTTTT. V is TRBV5-1 and J is TRBJ2-2; 7 bases line up with TRBD2. Germline loops: CDR1 SGHRS, CDR2 YFSETQ. The CDR3 has 16 amino acids. V lost 4 bases and J lost 5; bases outside the gene matches: 11.

The chain has TRBV7-8 and TRBJ1-5; D not resolved. This CDR3 region has 14 residues. Trimming took off 2 bases at V and 4 bases at J, with 9 bases between the two ends. The germline gives CDR1 SGHVS, CDR2 FQNEAQ. The CDR3 DNA follows: TGTGCCAGCAGCTTACAGGCCACTAATCAGCCCCAGCATTTT. Protein: CASSLQATNQPQHF.

The chain is built from TRBV5-4 and TRBJ2-7; 10 bases agree with TRBD2. The CDR3 sequence is 15 residues long. J gave up 6 bases and V 4 bases, and 10 bases lay outside the gene matches. CDR1 is SGHNT and CDR2 is YYREEE in the germline V gene (reference sequence). CDR3 DNA: TGTGCCAGCAGCGTGGGCGGACTAGCGGCCTCCGAGCAGTACTTC. This codes for CASSVGGLAASEQYF.

Only a few counts were recorded for this clone. The chain joins TRBV19 to TRBJ1-2; D possibly corresponds to TRBD1 (5 bases). Germline V gives CDR1 LNHDA, CDR2 SQIVND (reference sequence). The CDR3 is made up of 15 amino acids. V was clipped by 3 bases and J by 5 bases, with 16 bases between them. The CDR3 bases are TGTGCCAGTAGTATGGCCGGGGGAGGGAGATATGGCTACACCTTC. It translates to CASSMAGGGRYGYTF.

V and J are TRBV6-6 and TRBJ2-1; no clear D. There are 10 residues in the CDR3. The germline gives CDR1 MNHNY, CDR2 SVGAGI (reference sequence). V was trimmed by 8 bases and J by 5 bases, leaving 4 bases between them. The CDR3 sequence is CASGDNEQFF. For the CDR3, the DNA is TGTGCCAGCGGAGACAATGAGCAGTTCTTC.

The chain recombines TRBV15 with TRBJ1-1; TRBD1 might be the D (5 bases). The CDR3 contains 11 residues. Trimming stripped 5 bases from V and 11 bases from J, with 12 bases between. Germline CDR1 reads LNHNV; CDR2 reads YYDKDF (reference sequence). The CDR3 DNA is TGTGCCACCAGCGGCGGACACCGGGCTTTCTTT. Translated, it gives CATSGGHRAFF.

The chain joins TRBV7-9 to TRBJ1-2; possibly TRBD1 for D (5 bases). The V gene lost 5 bases and the J gene lost 3 bases, with 22 bases spanning the gap. Germline V lookup: CDR1 SEHNR, CDR2 FQNEAQ (reference sequence). This CDR3 is built from 17 residues. The chain's CDR3 is CASSPPGRQSYDYGYTF. The CDR3 nucleotides are TGTGCCAGCAGCCCTCCAGGTAGACAGTCCTATGACTATGGCTACACCTTC.

V and J are TRBV10-3 and TRBJ2-1; 8 bases align to TRBD2. The V and J ends lost 7 bases and 0 bases, in that order; junction bases with no gene match: 2. The CDR3 contains 14 residues. The V gene's germline CDR1 is ENHRY and CDR2 SYGVKD. Here the CDR3 reads CAIKGTSSYNEQFF. CDR3 nucleotides: TGTGCCATCAAAGGGACTAGCTCCTACAATGAGCAGTTCTTC.

The rearrangement links TRBV7-3 to TRBJ1-1, with no clear D. Germline assignment: CDR1 SGHTA and CDR2 FQGTGA. Trimming shortened V by 0 bases and J by 8 bases, and 10 bases separated the two germline ends. The CDR3 sequence is 13 residues long. The CDR3 coding sequence is TGTGCCAGCAGCTTAACGGGAGGGATAGAAGCTTTCTTT. Translated, it gives CASSLTGGIEAFF.

This clone appeared many times. The chain is built from TRBV6-4 and TRBJ2-2; 9 nucleotides align to TRBD2. The length of the CDR3 is 16 residues. CDR1 is MRHNA, CDR2 SNTAGT, per germline. J gave up 4 bases and V 3 bases, and 6 bases lay outside the gene matches. CDR3 in amino acids: CASSDSSSGTTGELFF. DNA of the CDR3: TGTGCCAGCAGTGATTCCTCTAGCGGGACCACCGGGGAGCTGTTTTTT.

The chain recombines TRBV5-1 with TRBJ2-3, with TRBD2 matching over 7 bases. Trimming at V came to 4 bases and at J to 4 bases, leaving 15 bases not matched to a gene. CDR3 length: 17 residues. Germline loops: CDR1 SGHRS, CDR2 YFSETQ. CDR3 bases: TGCGCCAGCAGCACGGCTAGGACTAGTTGGGTGCCAGATACGCAGTATTTT. Its protein product is CASSTARTSWVPDTQYF. Complete variable domain (other parts from reference TRBV5-1 and TRBJ2-3): KAGVTQTPRYLIKTRGQQVTLSCSPISGHRSVSWYQQTPGQGLQFLFEYFSETQRNKGNFPGRFSGRQFSNSRSEMNVSTLELGDSALYLCASSTARTSWVPDTQYFGPGTRLTVL.

In this sample, this clone turned up once. The gene calls are TRBV7-3 and TRBJ1-1; D call uncertain. V lost 5 bases and J lost 0, with 10 bases in between. CDR3 length: 14 amino acids. CDR1 is SGHTA and CDR2 is FQGTGA in the germline V gene. The CDR3 sequence is CASSEHALNTEAFF. The CDR3 DNA follows: TGTGCCAGCAGCGAACATGCTTTGAACACTGAAGCTTTCTTT.